The clone carrying this T cell receptor (beta chain) was detected only a few times. Its target is not known. This sample was taken from a study of T-cell reconstitution after alpha-beta-depleted transplantation in children. Study-wide findings and caveats: The main origin of T-cell counts and diversity one year after transplant was newly produced T cells. For some patients, TCRbeta diversity was high at day 60 because of recipient T cells and thymic progenitors that survived.

The CDR3 is 14 amino acids. Germline V gene lookup returns CDR1 DFQATT and CDR2 SNEGSKA (reference sequence). V was shortened by 0 bases and J by 0 bases, with 5 bases between the two germline ends. Preparing the TCRbeta library involved the use of unique molecular identifiers. Each CDR3 protein gets one entry after TCRdb re-called the PCR reads with MiXCR. The table includes fewer than 550,000 distinct CDR3 sequences, about 10% detected once. The gene calls are TRBV20-1 and TRBJ1-4; D remains unclear. The sequenced sample was PBMCs, mostly from graft donor cells, obtained 180 days after TCRalphabeta/CD19-depleted stem cell transplant. This receptor was taken from a female patient between 2 and 15 years old who had a stem cell transplant for aplastic anemia, so the T cells may come from the graft donor. This CDR3 is CSARDVATNEKLFF. Written as DNA, the CDR3 is TGCAGTGCTAGAGATGTAGCAACTAATGAAAAACTGTTTTTT.